A single sample gave rise to the 22 T cell receptor beta chains below, sequenced in a study of blood T cell repertoires in COVID-19. Some clones are missing from TCRdb's copy, which holds only in-frame ones; the method was immunoSEQ multiplex PCR. The data hold 190,000 or so clones, with roughly nine tenths observed a single time. Sequencing was carried out using PBMCs or T cells enriched from blood (not recorded which). These receptors came from a woman between 18 and 29 years old who had recovered from COVID-19.

J is TRBJ2-7 and V is TRBV7-9; 7 positions match TRBD2. CDR3 length: 14 amino acids. V shed 3 bases, J shed 9 bases, and the junction held 11 bases outside the gene matches. The germline V gene has CDR1 SEHNR and CDR2 FQNEAQ (reference sequence). CDR3: CASSLLETSGGQYF. CDR3 coding DNA: TGTGCCAGCAGCTTGCTCGAAACCTCGGGGGGGCAGTACTTC.

Here the CDR3 DNA reads TGTGCCAGCAGTTCGGGGTGGGAGACCCAGTACTTC. This encodes CASSSGWETQYF. V is TRBV12-3 or TRBV12-4 and J is TRBJ2-5, with a possible D match to TRBD2 (5 bases). Between the trimmed V and J ends, which lost 4 bases and 5 bases, there was a span of 8 bases. There are 12 residues in the CDR3.

The chain carries TRBV19 and TRBJ1-6; TRBD1 might be the D (5 bases). V dropped 5 bases and J dropped 8 bases, with 22 bases sitting between them. Germline lookup yields CDR1 LNHDA and CDR2 SQIVND (reference sequence). The CDR3 totals 17 residues. CDR3 sequence (DNA): TGTGCCAGTAGTCCTAACTACAGGTCCCAAGATGATTCACCCCTCCACTTT. Translating it yields CASSPNYRSQDDSPLHF.

This sequence joins TRBV18 and TRBJ2-7, with 10 positions matching TRBD1. In germline, CDR1 is KGHSH, CDR2 LQKENI. The CDR3 loop spans 15 amino acids. Germline trimming cut 3 bases from V and 0 bases from J; bases unmatched to any gene: 2. CDR3 protein: CASSPRTGGSYEQYF. Written as DNA, the CDR3 is TGTGCCAGCTCACCGAGGACAGGGGGCTCCTACGAGCAGTACTTC.

The chain links TRBV2 to TRBJ2-7; D gene uncertain. The CDR3 extends over 11 amino acids. Germline values: CDR1 SNHLY, CDR2 FYNNEI. V lost 6 bases, J lost 1 base, and 4 bases lay in between. The CDR3 is CASSRSYEQYF. The CDR3 DNA follows: TGTGCCAGCAGCAGATCCTACGAGCAGTACTTC.

In DNA form, the CDR3 reads TGCAGTGCTAGTCGTCCGGGACAGCGTGGCGTAAGCAATCAGCCCCAGCATTTT. This encodes CSASRPGQRGVSNQPQHF. The chain combines TRBV20-1 with TRBJ1-5, with 7 bases matching TRBD1. After removal of 3 bases from V and 1 base from J, the junction contained 15 bases not matched to a gene. CDR1 is DFQATT and CDR2 is SNEGSKA in the germline V gene (reference sequence). This CDR3 spans 18 amino acids.

This chain joins TRBV24-1 and TRBJ2-1; 7 bases map to TRBD2. The CDR3 has 17 amino acids. J lost 4 bases, V lost 5 bases, and 13 bases had no gene match. The germline gives CDR1 KGHDR, CDR2 SFDVKD. The CDR3 DNA sequence: TGTGCCACCAGTGCGGAGGCTAGCGGAGGCCTATACAATGAGCAGTTCTTC. Its protein product is CATSAEASGGLYNEQFF.

V usage is TRBV3-1 (or the pseudogene TRBV3-2) and J usage is TRBJ1-2, with 8 nucleotides matching TRBD1. The J segment lost 4 bases and the V segment lost 0 bases, leaving 10 bases of the junction unmatched. Germline V gives CDR1 LGHDT, CDR2 YNNKEL (reference sequence). The CDR3 spans 17 residues. CDR3 in DNA: TGTGCCAGCAGCCAAGATACTCCCCAGGGGGCAGTCTATGGCTACACCTTC. Its translation is CASSQDTPQGAVYGYTF.

The chain joins TRBV21-1 to TRBJ2-1; the D call of TRBD2 is as the table states it, not checked on the DNA. TRBV21-1 counts as a pseudogene. The CDR3 has 12 residues. Here the CDR3 DNA reads TGTGCCAGCAGCAAAAGGGACTCCGAGCAGTTCTTC. It specifies CASSKRDSEQFF.

This chain joins TRBV5-5 and TRBJ1-2; D uncertain. The CDR3 contains 15 residues. Germline CDR1 SGHKS, CDR2 YYEKEE (reference sequence). Trimming left V 0 bases short and J 4 bases short, with 13 bases between. The CDR3 spells CASSLDVPFGYGYTF. The CDR3 DNA reads TGTGCCAGCAGCTTGGATGTTCCCTTCGGCTATGGCTACACCTTC.

The chain is built from TRBV9 and TRBJ2-3; TRBD2 is a possible D gene (6 bases). The CDR3 covers 15 residues. CDR1 SGDLS and CDR2 YYNGEE come from the germline V gene. Between the trimmed V and J ends, which lost 0 bases and 0 bases, there was a span of 8 bases. The CDR3 DNA is TGTGCCAGCAGCGTAGCCAGCGGGAGCACAGATACGCAGTATTTT. It encodes CASSVASGSTDTQYF. Full variable domain (outside the CDR3, taken from reference TRBV9 and TRBJ2-3): DSGVTQTPKHLITATGQRVTLRCSPRSGDLSVYWYQQSLDQGLQFLIQYYNGEERAKGNILERFSAQQFPDLHSELNLSSLELGDSALYFCASSVASGSTDTQYFGPGTRLTVL.

The CDR3 protein is CASKDRNTEAFF. The CDR3 nucleotides read TGTGCCAGTAAGGACAGGAACACTGAAGCTTTCTTT. The chain joins TRBV19 to TRBJ1-1, with a tentative D call TRBD1 (6 bases). V was clipped by 7 bases and J by 1 base, with 7 bases between them. Germline CDR1 and CDR2: LNHDA and SQIVND (reference sequence). The CDR3 extends over 12 amino acids.

The genes are TRBV19 and TRBJ1-1; weak D call: TRBD1 (6 bases). The germline CDR1 and CDR2 sequences are LNHDA and SQIVND (reference sequence). This CDR3 region has 15 residues. The V end lost 7 bases, the J end lost 7 bases, and 22 bases lay between the germline ends. The CDR3 reads CASIGGAGGYGEAFF. Written as DNA, the CDR3 is TGTGCCAGTATCGGGGGGGCAGGTGGGTACGGTGAAGCTTTCTTT.

J is TRBJ1-6 and V is TRBV2; D might be TRBD1 (5 bases). Looked up from germline, CDR1 is SNHLY and CDR2 is FYNNEI. Trimming cost V 4 bases and J 7 bases, with 14 bases left between them. The CDR3 is 15 amino acids. CDR3 residues: CASSVSGQGNSPLHF. The CDR3 DNA reads TGTGCCAGCAGTGTTAGTGGCCAGGGAAATTCACCCCTCCACTTT.

This chain connects TRBV5-1 to TRBJ2-7, with 8 bases aligning to TRBD2. The CDR3 is 14 amino acids. Germline loops: CDR1 SGHRS, CDR2 YFSETQ. V lost 5 bases to trimming and J lost 7 bases; unmatched junction nucleotides: 11. The CDR3 loop is CASSNAGGAGEQYF. The CDR3 nucleotides read TGCGCCAGCAGTAACGCGGGGGGCGCTGGGGAGCAGTACTTC.

This clone was found once. The chain carries TRBV7-9 and TRBJ1-2, with 9 bases that match TRBD1. This CDR3 comprises 14 residues. Germline assignment: CDR1 SEHNR and CDR2 FQNEAQ (reference sequence). Germline trimming cut 4 bases from V and 3 bases from J; bases unmatched to any gene: 3. CDR3 sequence reads: CASSSWTGDYGYTF. CDR3 nucleotide sequence: TGTGCCAGCAGCTCCTGGACAGGGGACTATGGCTACACCTTC.

The chain recombines TRBV19 with TRBJ1-1; 8 bases line up with TRBD1. J lost 2 bases, V lost 0 bases, and 11 bases had no gene match. Germline V CDR1 and CDR2: LNHDA, SQIVND (reference sequence). The CDR3 is made up of 18 amino acids. The CDR3 sequence: CASSIDHGQGVLNTEAFF. For the CDR3, the DNA is TGTGCCAGTAGTATAGATCACGGACAGGGTGTCCTTAACACTGAAGCTTTCTTT. The entire variable domain, with the rest obtained from reference TRBV19 and TRBJ1-1, is as follows: DGGITQSPKYLFRKEGQNVTLSCEQNLNHDAMYWYRQDPGQGLRLIYYSQIVNDFQKGDIAEGYSVSREKKESFPLTVTSAQKNPTAFYLCASSIDHGQGVLNTEAFFGQGTRLTVV.

The gene calls are TRBV6-5 and TRBJ2-7; TRBD2 might be the D (6 bases). Trimming stripped 2 bases from V and 5 bases from J, with 13 bases between. CDR1 and CDR2 from the germline V gene are MNHEY and SVGAGI. The CDR3 loop spans 14 amino acids. CDR3 nucleotide sequence: TGTGCCAGCAGTTACGGGGGGACTGCCCACGAGCAGTACTTC. Protein: CASSYGGTAHEQYF.

The rearrangement uses TRBV5-1 and TRBJ1-6; 8 bases agree with TRBD1. CDR1 is SGHRS and CDR2 is YFSETQ in the germline V gene. Trimming at V came to 4 bases and at J to 5 bases, leaving 8 bases not matched to a gene. The CDR3 is 16 amino acids. The CDR3 here is CASSMDRAKNNSPLHF. CDR3 DNA sequence: TGCGCCAGCAGCATGGACAGGGCGAAGAATAATTCACCCCTCCACTTT. Complete variable domain (other parts from reference TRBV5-1 and TRBJ1-6): KAGVTQTPRYLIKTRGQQVTLSCSPISGHRSVSWYQQTPGQGLQFLFEYFSETQRNKGNFPGRFSGRQFSNSRSEMNVSTLELGDSALYLCASSMDRAKNNSPLHFGNGTRLTVT.

This sequence joins TRBV28 and TRBJ1-5; 7 bases agree with TRBD1. The CDR3 has 15 amino acids. V shed 5 bases and J 3 bases; nucleotides not matched to a gene: 7. Germline CDR1 MDHEN, CDR2 SYDVKM. CDR3 DNA sequence: TGTGCCAGCAGTACCCCTACAGGGGCCAATCAGCCCCAGCATTTT. It codes for CASSTPTGANQPQHF.

The chain links TRBV7-9 to TRBJ2-5; D is possibly TRBD1 (5 bases). Germline lookup yields CDR1 SEHNR and CDR2 FQNEAQ (reference sequence). The CDR3 has 13 residues. Trimming left V 2 bases short and J 3 bases short, with 7 bases between. CDR3 sequence (DNA): TGTGCCAGCAGCTTATCCAGGGAAGAGACCCAGTACTTC. This sequence encodes CASSLSREETQYF. Together with reference TRBV7-9 and TRBJ2-5, the CDR3 gives the full variable domain: DTGVSQNPRHKITKRGQNVTFRCDPISEHNRLYWYRQTLGQGPEFLTYFQNEAQLEKSRLLSDRFSAERPKGSFSTLEIQRTEQGDSAMYLCASSLSREETQYFGPGTRLLVL.

CDR3 coding DNA: TGTGCCAGCAGCTTGGACCACAGGGGAAGCTATGGCTACACCTTC. This sequence encodes CASSLDHRGSYGYTF. J is TRBJ1-2 and V is TRBV5-5, with 7 bases fitting TRBD1. After removal of 0 bases from V and 4 bases from J, the junction contained 6 bases not matched to a gene. CDR1 is SGHKS, CDR2 YYEKEE, per germline (reference sequence). The CDR3 is 15 residues long.